The rows below give T cell receptor beta chains drawn from one sample of a study of T cell repertoires in cytomegalovirus infection. TCRdb re-called the reads with MiXCR, one entry per CDR3 protein. The sample lists about 110,000 distinct CDR3 sequences; over 9% were seen once. Their antigens are not known. What was sequenced was PBMCs, sequenced either directly or after in vitro stimulation (not recorded which). These receptors originate from a human donor in good health (CMV status not recorded). Some clones in this sample may be carry-over from other donors' samples. Each CDR3 is given with its conserved first and last residue. D genes are given only for firm matches. Where a row states a size, it is once, few, many or the class of an expanded clone; other rows omit it.

TRBJ2-1 . TRBV18 TRBD2 TGTGCCAGCTCGCACCCCGGGGCTAGCGGGCGGGGTGAGCAGTTCTTC CASSHPGASGRGEQFF
TRBJ2-3 many TRBV9 TRBD2 TGTGCCAGCAGCGGACCGGGACTAGCGGAAATATTCGATACGCAGTATTTT CASSGPGLAEIFDTQYF
TRBJ2-7 many TRBV7-2 . TGTGCCAGCAGCTTAATGCGGGACTTCTCCTACGAGCAGTACTTC CASSLMRDFSYEQYF
TRBJ1-5 many TRBV19 . TGTGCCAGTAGCCGGGACCAGGGATTGGGCAATCAGCCCCAGCATTTT CASSRDQGLGNQPQHF
TRBJ2-3 few TRBV7-6 TRBD2 TGTGCCAGCAGCGCCAGAGCGGGAGCCACAGATACGCAGTATTTT CASSARAGATDTQYF
TRBJ1-3 few TRBV27 . TGTGCCAGCAGTTTAGGACCCTCTGGAAACACCATATATTTT CASSLGPSGNTIYF
TRBJ2-7 many TRBV7-9 . TGTGCCAGCAGCCCAGCACCCCCGGGGCTGAAAGAGTCCTACGAGCAGTACTTC CASSPAPPGLKESYEQYF
TRBJ1-1 . TRBV5-6 TRBD1 TGTGCCAGCAGCGGGCAGGGGGTCAGCACTGAAGCTTTCTTT CASSGQGVSTEAFF
TRBJ2-2 many TRBV7-9 . TGTGCCACATCCGGGACGGCCCAGAACACCGGGGAGCTGTTTTTT CATSGTAQNTGELFF
TRBJ2-1 many TRBV7-9 TRBD1 TGTGCCAGCAGCTCACCCGGGACAGGGGATGGCCATGAGCAGTTCTTC CASSSPGTGDGHEQFF
TRBJ1-5 few TRBV7-2 TRBD1 TGTGCCAGCAGCGCTTACAGGGGTGGCAATCAGCCCCAGCATTTT CASSAYRGGNQPQHF
TRBJ2-5 many TRBV11-1 TRBD2 TGTGCCAGCAGCTCGGGACTAGCGGGGCGACAAGAGACCCAGTACTTC CASSSGLAGRQETQYF
TRBJ2-7 many TRBV7-2 . TGTGCCAGCAGCTTAGGGGTAGGGATAAACGAGCAGTACTTC CASSLGVGINEQYF
TRBJ2-3 many TRBV6-5 . TGTGCCAGCGCCCCGTCAACGTATTCAACAGATACGCAGTATTTT CASAPSTYSTDTQYF
TRBJ1-1 many TRBV7-8 . TGTGCCAGCAGCCCTAGGAGAGGGCTGGACACTGAAGCTTTCTTT CASSPRRGLDTEAFF
TRBJ2-5 many TRBV7-2 . TGTGCCAGCAGCTTGAGCGGAGGGGAAGAGACCCAGTACTTC CASSLSGGEETQYF